The rows below give T cell receptor beta chains drawn from one sample of a study of T cell responses to AZD1222 COVID-19 vaccine. Profiled with immunoSEQ multiplex PCR; TCRdb holds only in-frame clones, not every one. Of around 100,000 clones listed, around nine tenths are singletons. The sequenced sample was peripheral blood, obtained on day 0 of AZD1222 vaccination. The origin of the receptors is an adult in good health. Each CDR3 is given with its conserved first and last residue. A D gene is named only where the DNA matches it firmly. The listing skips clone size in some rows; elsewhere it reads once, few, many or a size class.

j_call clone_size v_call d_call cdr3_aa cdr3_nt
TRBJ2-5 - TRBV5-1 TRBD1 CASSRGTGGRETQYF TGCGCCAGCAGTCGTGGGACAGGGGGCCGGGAGACCCAGTACTTC
TRBJ1-5 once TRBV6-4 TRBD1 CASSDSRDRGKGQPQHF TGTGCCAGCAGTGACTCGAGAGACAGGGGAAAGGGTCAGCCCCAGCATTTT
TRBJ1-1 - TRBV12-3/TRBV12-4 - CASSPSAGEAFF TGTGCCAGCAGCCCCTCCGCAGGTGAAGCTTTCTTT
TRBJ1-3 - TRBV5-1 TRBD1 CASSLGQGSLNTIYF TGCGCCAGCAGCTTGGGACAGGGGAGCCTAAACACCATATATTTT
TRBJ1-6 - TRBV9 - CASSGDLDSPLHF TGTGCCAGCAGCGGGGACTTGGATTCACCCCTCCACTTT
TRBJ1-2 - TRBV9 - CASSPSVAVNYGYTF TGTGCCAGCAGCCCATCAGTCGCAGTCAACTATGGCTACACCTTC
TRBJ2-7 - TRBV29-1 TRBD1 CSVEFRTGSSYEQYF TGCAGCGTTGAATTTCGGACAGGGAGCTCCTACGAGCAGTACTTC
TRBJ2-7 - TRBV11-1 - CASSPSDYEQYF TGTGCCAGCAGCCCCTCCGACTACGAGCAGTACTTC
TRBJ1-1 - TRBV6-4 TRBD1 CASSGDRHMNTEAFF TGTGCCAGCAGTGGGGACAGACATATGAACACTGAAGCTTTCTTT
TRBJ2-2 - TRBV4-2 - CASIEGPANTGELFF TGTGCCAGCATCGAGGGACCGGCGAACACCGGGGAGCTGTTTTTT
TRBJ2-7 - TRBV29-1 - CSVWLPTYEQYF TGCAGCGTTTGGCTCCCAACGTACGAGCAGTACTTC
TRBJ1-2 - TRBV5-1 - CASSPAPGNNYGYTF TGCGCCAGCAGTCCCGCCCCAGGAAATAACTATGGCTACACCTTC
TRBJ1-2 - TRBV29-1 - CSGTDRVNYGYTF TGCAGCGGCACGGACAGAGTAAACTATGGCTACACCTTC
TRBJ2-7 - TRBV30 - CAWSVRASTNYYF TGTGCCTGGAGTGTAAGGGCCTCCACGAACTATTACTTC
TRBJ1-2 - TRBV7-2 - CASSFQTKAHGYTF TGTGCCAGCAGCTTTCAGACTAAAGCGCATGGCTACACCTTC
TRBJ1-1 - TRBV19 TRBD1 CASRFTGARTEAFF TGTGCCAGTAGGTTTACAGGGGCGCGCACTGAAGCTTTCTTT
TRBJ2-7 once TRBV5-1 - CASSLAKGGSPYEQYF TGCGCCAGCAGCTTGGCCAAAGGCGGTTCCCCCTACGAGCAGTACTTC
TRBJ2-7 - TRBV27 TRBD2 CASSLSSGTLAEQYF TGTGCCAGCAGTTTATCTAGCGGGACCCTGGCCGAGCAGTACTTC
TRBJ2-1 - TRBV14 - CASSQEGGQAHNEQFF TGTGCCAGCAGCCAGGAGGGTGGACAGGCGCACAATGAGCAGTTCTTC
TRBJ1-5 - TRBV18 TRBD1 CASSLGTGGPQPQHF TGTGCCAGCTCACTCGGGACAGGGGGGCCTCAGCCCCAGCATTTT
TRBJ2-5 - TRBV6-5 - CASSYGRTTGTQYF TGTGCCAGCAGTTACGGCCGCACAACAGGGACCCAGTACTTC
TRBJ2-3 - TRBV10-3 - CAVRDSTDTQYF TGTGCCGTCCGGGACAGCACAGATACGCAGTATTTT
TRBJ1-2 - TRBV25-1 - CASSPGGGYTF TGTGCCAGCAGTCCGGGTGGTGGCTACACCTTC
TRBJ2-7 - TRBV7-9 TRBD1 CASSLRTGGREQYF TGTGCCAGCAGCTTACGGACAGGGGGCAGAGAGCAGTACTTC
TRBJ2-3 once TRBV6-4 - CASSPGYSTDTQYF TGTGCCAGCAGCCCAGGGTATAGCACAGATACGCAGTATTTT
TRBJ2-2 - TRBV6-6 - CASSYGGNTGELFF TGTGCCAGCAGTTACGGAGGAAACACCGGGGAGCTGTTTTTT